This T cell receptor (beta chain) is from a study of spatial heterogeneity in lung cancer. Background on the study: Detected sequences consistently included more beta-chain ones than alpha-chain ones.

Regarding time point: sample taken at primary tumor resection. Germline loops: CDR1 SNHLY, CDR2 FYNNEI. Between the trimmed V and J ends, which lost 8 bases and 4 bases, there was a span of 20 bases. CDR3 length: 15 amino acids. This clonotype showed up just a few times. TCRdb analysed the 5' RACE reads with MiXCR anew, one entry per CDR3 protein. The sample has about 38,000 distinct CDR3 sequences; around 5.2% are singletons. The receptor was isolated from a female donor with early-stage non-small cell lung cancer. The sample consisted of PBMCs, taken at surgery. The chain joins TRBV2 to TRBJ1-2; possibly TRBD1 for D (5 bases). CDR3 coding DNA: TGTGCCAGCCCAAAAGACAGCGTCGGCTCCTATGGCTACACCTTC. Protein sequence: CASPKDSVGSYGYTF.